This record concerns one TCR beta chain sequence. Participants were aged roughly 18 to 89 years from some 24 US areas. The data are from a study of blood T cell repertoires in COVID-19. In the original workflow: Amplification of reference gene primers provided the estimated nucleated cell counts. The assay was immunoSEQ multiplex PCR, and TCRdb's table has in-frame clones only and misses some. V, J and clone size are taken as reported in that table, and D and trimming were inferred from the DNA itself. The data contain roughly 210,000 clones, around 86% of them singletons. V was pared by 4 bases and J by 4 bases, with 8 bases of the junction left unmatched. Germline lookup yields CDR1 SGHNT and CDR2 YYREEE (reference sequence). This CDR3 region has 15 residues.

The clonotype originates from a young man in a cohort exposed to, infected with or recovered from COVID-19 (not recorded which). Sequencing was done on a sample of PBMCs or T cells enriched from blood (not recorded which). The rearrangement links TRBV5-4 to TRBJ2-7; 10 bases map to TRBD2. The CDR3 coding sequence is TGTGCCAGCAGCCGCGCTAGCGGGAGAGGTTACGAGCAGTACTTC. As protein: CASSRASGRGYEQYF.